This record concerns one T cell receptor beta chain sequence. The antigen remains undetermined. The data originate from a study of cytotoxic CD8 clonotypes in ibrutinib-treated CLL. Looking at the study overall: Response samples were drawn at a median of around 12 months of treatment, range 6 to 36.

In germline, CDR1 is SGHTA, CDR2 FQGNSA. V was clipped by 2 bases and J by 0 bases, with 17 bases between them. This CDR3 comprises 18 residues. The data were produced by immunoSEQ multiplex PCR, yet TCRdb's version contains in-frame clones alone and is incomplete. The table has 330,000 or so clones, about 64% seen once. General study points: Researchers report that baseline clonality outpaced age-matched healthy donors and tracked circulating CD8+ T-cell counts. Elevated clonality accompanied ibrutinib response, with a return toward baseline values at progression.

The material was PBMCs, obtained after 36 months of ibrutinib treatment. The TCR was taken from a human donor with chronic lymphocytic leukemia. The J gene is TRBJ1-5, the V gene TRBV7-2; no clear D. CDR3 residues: CASSLMLGSLYSNQPQHF. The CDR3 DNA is TGTGCCAGCAGCTTAATGTTAGGCAGCTTATATAGCAATCAGCCCCAGCATTTT.